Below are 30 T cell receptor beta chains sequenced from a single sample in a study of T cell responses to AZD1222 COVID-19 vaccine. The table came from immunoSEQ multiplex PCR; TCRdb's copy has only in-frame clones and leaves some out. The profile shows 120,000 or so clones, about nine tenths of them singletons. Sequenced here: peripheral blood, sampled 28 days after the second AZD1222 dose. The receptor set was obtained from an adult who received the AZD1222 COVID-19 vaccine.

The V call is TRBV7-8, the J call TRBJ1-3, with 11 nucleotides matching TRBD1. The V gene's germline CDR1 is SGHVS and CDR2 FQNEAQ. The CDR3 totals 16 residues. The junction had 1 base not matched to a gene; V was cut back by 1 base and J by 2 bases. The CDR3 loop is CASSLGTGGTGNTIYF. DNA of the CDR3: TGTGCCAGCAGCTTAGGGACAGGGGGCACTGGAAACACCATATATTTT.

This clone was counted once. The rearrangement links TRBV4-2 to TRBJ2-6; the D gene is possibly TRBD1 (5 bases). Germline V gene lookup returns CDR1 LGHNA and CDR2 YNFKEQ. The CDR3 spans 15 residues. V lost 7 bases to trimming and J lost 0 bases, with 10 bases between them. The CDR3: CASTTGDSGANVLTF. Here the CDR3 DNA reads TGTGCCAGCACCACAGGAGACTCTGGGGCCAACGTCCTGACTTTC.

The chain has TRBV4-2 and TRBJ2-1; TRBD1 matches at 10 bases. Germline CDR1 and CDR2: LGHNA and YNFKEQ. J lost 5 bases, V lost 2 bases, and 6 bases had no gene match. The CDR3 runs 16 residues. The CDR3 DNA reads TGTGCCAGCAGCCAAAACGCCGGGACAGGGGACAATGAGCAGTTCTTC. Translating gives CASSQNAGTGDNEQFF.

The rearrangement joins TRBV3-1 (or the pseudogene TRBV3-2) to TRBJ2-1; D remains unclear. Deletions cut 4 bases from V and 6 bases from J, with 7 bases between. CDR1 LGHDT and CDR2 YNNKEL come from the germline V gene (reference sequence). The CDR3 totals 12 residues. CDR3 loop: CASSRTSNEQFF. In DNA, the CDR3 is TGTGCCAGCAGCCGGACCTCCAATGAGCAGTTCTTC.

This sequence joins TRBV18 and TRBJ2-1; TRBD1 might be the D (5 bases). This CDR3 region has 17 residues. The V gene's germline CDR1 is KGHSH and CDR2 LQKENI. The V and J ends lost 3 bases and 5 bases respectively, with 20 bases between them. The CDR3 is CASSPSRTPLRHNEQFF. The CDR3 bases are TGTGCCAGCTCACCCTCGAGGACACCGCTACGTCACAATGAGCAGTTCTTC.

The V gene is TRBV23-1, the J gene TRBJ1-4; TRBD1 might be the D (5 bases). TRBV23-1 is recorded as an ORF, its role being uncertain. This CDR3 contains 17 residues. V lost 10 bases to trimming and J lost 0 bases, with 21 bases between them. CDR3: CAIPSGGINATNEKLFF. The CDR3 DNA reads TGCGCCATCCCCTCGGGGGGAATAAATGCAACTAATGAAAAACTGTTTTTT.

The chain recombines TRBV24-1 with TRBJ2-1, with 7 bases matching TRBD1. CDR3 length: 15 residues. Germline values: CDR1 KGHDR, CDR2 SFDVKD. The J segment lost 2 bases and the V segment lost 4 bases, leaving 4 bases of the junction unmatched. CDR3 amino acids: CATSESGQAYNEQFF. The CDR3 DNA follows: TGTGCCACCAGTGAGTCAGGACAGGCCTACAATGAGCAGTTCTTC.

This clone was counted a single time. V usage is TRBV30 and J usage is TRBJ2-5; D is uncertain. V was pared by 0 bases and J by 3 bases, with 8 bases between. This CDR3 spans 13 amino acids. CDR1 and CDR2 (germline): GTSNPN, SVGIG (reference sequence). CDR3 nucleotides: TGTGCCTGGAGTGTAGGTGCGAAAGAGACCCAGTACTTC. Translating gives CAWSVGAKETQYF.

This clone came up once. As DNA, the CDR3 is TGTGCCAGCAGCGAACCAGGGCCCCTGAACACTGAAGCTTTCTTT. It specifies CASSEPGPLNTEAFF. This chain uses TRBV5-4 with TRBJ1-1; tentative D call: TRBD1 (5 bases). V shed 4 bases and J shed 0 bases, with 13 bases lying between them. This CDR3 comprises 15 residues. Germline V CDR1 and CDR2: SGHNT, YYREEE (reference sequence).

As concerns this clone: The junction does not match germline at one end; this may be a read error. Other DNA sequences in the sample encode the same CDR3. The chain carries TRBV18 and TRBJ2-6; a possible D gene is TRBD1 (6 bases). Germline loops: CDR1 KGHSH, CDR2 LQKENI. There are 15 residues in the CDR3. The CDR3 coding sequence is TGTGCCAGCTCGCCACAGGGAGCTGGGGCCAACGTCCTGACTTTC. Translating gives CASSPQGAGANVLTF.

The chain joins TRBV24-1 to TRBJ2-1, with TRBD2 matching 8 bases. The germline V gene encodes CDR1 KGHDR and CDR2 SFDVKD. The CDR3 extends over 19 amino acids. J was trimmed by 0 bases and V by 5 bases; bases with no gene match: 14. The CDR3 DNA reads TGTGCCACCAGTGCCCGGGCCGGGAGGGGCCAGAGCTCCTACAATGAGCAGTTCTTC. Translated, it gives CATSARAGRGQSSYNEQFF.

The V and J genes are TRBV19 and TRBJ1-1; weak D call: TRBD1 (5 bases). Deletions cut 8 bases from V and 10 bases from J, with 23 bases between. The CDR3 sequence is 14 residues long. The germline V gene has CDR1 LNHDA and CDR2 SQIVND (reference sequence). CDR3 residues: CASAVGRSSGSAFF. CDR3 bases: TGTGCCAGTGCGGTGGGGCGGAGTAGTGGGTCAGCTTTCTTT.

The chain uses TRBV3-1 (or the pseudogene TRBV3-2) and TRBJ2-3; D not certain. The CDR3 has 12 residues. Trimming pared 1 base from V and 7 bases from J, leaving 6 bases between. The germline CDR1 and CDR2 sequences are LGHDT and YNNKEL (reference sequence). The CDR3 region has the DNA TGTGCCAGCAGCCAAGTGGTCCATACGCAGTATTTT. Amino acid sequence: CASSQVVHTQYF.

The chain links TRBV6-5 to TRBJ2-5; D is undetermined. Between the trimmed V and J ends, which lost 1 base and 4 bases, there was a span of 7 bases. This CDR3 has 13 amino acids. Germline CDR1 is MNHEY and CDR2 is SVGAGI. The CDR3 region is CASSYLERETQYF. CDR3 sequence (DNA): TGTGCCAGCAGTTACTTGGAACGAGAGACCCAGTACTTC.

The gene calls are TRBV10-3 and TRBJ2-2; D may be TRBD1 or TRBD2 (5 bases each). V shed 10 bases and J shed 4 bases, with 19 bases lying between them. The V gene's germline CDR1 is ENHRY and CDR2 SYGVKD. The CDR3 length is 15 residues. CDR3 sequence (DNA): TGTGCCACCCCGAGGGGTAATCTTTCCACCGGGGAGCTGTTTTTT. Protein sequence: CATPRGNLSTGELFF.

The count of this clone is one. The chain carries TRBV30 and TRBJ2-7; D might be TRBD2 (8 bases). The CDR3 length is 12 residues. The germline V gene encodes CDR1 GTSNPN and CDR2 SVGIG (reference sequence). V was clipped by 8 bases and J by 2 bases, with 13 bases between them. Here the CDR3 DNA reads TGTGCCGGTAGCGGGACAGCCTACGAGCAGTACTTC. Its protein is CAGSGTAYEQYF.

CDR3 coding DNA: TGTGCCAGCAGCGTAGAGGCCGAGCTGGGTCAGCCCCAGCATTTT. It translates to CASSVEAELGQPQHF. The J gene is TRBJ1-5, the V gene TRBV9, with D unresolved. CDR3 length equals 15 residues. Between the trimmed V and J ends, which lost 0 bases and 6 bases, there was a span of 13 bases. Germline values: CDR1 SGDLS, CDR2 YYNGEE. The full variable domain, completed using reference TRBV9 and TRBJ1-5, is DSGVTQTPKHLITATGQRVTLRCSPRSGDLSVYWYQQSLDQGLQFLIQYYNGEERAKGNILERFSAQQFPDLHSELNLSSLELGDSALYFCASSVEAELGQPQHFGDGTRLSIL.

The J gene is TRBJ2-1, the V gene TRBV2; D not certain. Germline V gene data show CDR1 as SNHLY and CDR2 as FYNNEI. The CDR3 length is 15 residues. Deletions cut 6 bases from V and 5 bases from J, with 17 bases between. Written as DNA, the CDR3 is TGTGCCAGCAGCTGGGCACTGGCGATAGACAATGAGCAGTTCTTC. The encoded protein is CASSWALAIDNEQFF.

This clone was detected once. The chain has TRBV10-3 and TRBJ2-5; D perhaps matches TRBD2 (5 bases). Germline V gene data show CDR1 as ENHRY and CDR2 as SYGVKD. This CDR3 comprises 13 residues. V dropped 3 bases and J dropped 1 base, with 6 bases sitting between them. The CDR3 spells CAISDLAQETQYF. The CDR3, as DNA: TGTGCCATCAGTGACCTAGCCCAAGAGACCCAGTACTTC.

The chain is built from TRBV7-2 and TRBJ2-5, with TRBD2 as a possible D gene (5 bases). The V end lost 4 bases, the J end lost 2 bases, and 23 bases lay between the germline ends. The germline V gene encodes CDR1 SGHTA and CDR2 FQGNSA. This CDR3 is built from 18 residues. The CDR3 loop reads CASSSDPRAAEWQETQYF. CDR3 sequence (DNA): TGTGCCAGCAGCTCAGACCCGAGGGCAGCCGAGTGGCAAGAGACCCAGTACTTC.

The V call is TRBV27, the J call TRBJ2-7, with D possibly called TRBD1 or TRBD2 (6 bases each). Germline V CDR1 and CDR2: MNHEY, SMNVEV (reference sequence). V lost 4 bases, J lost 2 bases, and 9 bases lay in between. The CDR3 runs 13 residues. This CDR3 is CASSWGATYEQYF. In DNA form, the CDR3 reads TGTGCCAGCAGTTGGGGGGCCACCTACGAGCAGTACTTC.

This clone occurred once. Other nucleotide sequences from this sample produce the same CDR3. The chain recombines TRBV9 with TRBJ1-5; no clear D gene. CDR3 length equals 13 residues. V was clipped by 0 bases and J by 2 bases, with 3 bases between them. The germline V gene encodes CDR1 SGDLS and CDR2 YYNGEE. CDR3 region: CASSVDGNQPQHF. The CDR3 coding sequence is TGTGCCAGCAGCGTAGACGGCAATCAGCCCCAGCATTTT.

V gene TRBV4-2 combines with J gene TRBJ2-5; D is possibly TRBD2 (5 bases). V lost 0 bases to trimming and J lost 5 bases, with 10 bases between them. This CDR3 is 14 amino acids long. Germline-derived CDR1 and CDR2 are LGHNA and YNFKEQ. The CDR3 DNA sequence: TGTGCCAGCAGCCAAGAAAGAGGAGGCGAGACCCAGTACTTC. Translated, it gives CASSQERGGETQYF.

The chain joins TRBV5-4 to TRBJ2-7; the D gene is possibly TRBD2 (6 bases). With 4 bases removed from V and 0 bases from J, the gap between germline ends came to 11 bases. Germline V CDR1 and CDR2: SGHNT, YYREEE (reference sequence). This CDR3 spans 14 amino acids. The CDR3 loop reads CASSPHGGSYEQYF. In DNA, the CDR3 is TGTGCCAGCAGCCCCCACGGGGGCTCCTACGAGCAGTACTTC. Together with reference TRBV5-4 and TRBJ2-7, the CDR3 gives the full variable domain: ETGVTQSPTHLIKTRGQQVTLRCSSQSGHNTVSWYQQALGQGPQFIFQYYREEENGRGNFPPRFSGLQFPNYSSELNVNALELDDSALYLCASSPHGGSYEQYFGPGTRLTVT.

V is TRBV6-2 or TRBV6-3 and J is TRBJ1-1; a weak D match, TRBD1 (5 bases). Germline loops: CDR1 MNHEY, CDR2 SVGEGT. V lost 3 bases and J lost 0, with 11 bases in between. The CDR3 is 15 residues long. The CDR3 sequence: CASSYSWDLNTEAFF. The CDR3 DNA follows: TGTGCCAGCAGTTATAGTTGGGACTTGAACACTGAAGCTTTCTTT.

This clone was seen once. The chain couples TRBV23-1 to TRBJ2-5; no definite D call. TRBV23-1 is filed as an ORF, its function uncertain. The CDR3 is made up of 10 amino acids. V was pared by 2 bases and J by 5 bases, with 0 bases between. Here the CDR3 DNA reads TGCGCCAGCAGTCAAGAGACCCAGTACTTC. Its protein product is CASSQETQYF.

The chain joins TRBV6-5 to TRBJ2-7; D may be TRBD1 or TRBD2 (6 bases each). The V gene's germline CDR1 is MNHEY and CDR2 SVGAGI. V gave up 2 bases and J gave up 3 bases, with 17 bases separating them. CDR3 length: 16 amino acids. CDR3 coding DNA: TGTGCCAGCAGTTACCTTCAGGGTGGAGGGGGCTACGAGCAGTACTTC. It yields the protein CASSYLQGGGGYEQYF.

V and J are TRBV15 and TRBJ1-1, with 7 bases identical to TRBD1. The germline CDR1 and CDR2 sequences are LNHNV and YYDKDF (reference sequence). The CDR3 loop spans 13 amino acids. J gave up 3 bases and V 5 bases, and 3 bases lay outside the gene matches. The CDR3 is CATSVQGYTEAFF. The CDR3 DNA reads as TGTGCCACCAGCGTACAGGGGTACACTGAAGCTTTCTTT.

This CDR3 reads CASSFSGTGTDTQYF. Written as DNA, the CDR3 is TGTGCCAGCAGCTTCAGTGGGACAGGCACAGATACGCAGTATTTT. V usage is TRBV5-6 and J usage is TRBJ2-3; TRBD1 agrees at 7 bases. This CDR3 contains 15 residues. V was clipped by 2 bases and J by 1 base; unmatched bases: 4. Germline CDR1 SGHDT, CDR2 YYEEEE.

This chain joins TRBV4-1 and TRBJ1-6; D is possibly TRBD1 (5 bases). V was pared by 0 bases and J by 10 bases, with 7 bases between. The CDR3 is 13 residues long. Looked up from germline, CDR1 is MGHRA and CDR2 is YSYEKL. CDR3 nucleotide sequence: TGCGCCAGCAGCCAAGATTCAGGGTCACCCCTCCACTTT. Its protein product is CASSQDSGSPLHF.